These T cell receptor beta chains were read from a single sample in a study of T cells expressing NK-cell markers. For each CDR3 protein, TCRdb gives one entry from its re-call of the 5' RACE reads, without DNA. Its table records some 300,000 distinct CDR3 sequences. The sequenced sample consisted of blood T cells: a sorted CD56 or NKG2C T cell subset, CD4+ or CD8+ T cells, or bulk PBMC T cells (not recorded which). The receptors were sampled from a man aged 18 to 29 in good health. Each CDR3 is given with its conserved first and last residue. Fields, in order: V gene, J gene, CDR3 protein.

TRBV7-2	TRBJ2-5	CASSPDVKSTIYF
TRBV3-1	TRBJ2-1	CASSPPGPDIFSEQFF
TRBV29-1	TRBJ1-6	CSVASNSGSPLHF
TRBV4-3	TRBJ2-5	CASSQGRDRGEETQYF
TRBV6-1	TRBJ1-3	CASSDRTGTGGNTIYF
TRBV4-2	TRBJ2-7	CASSQNAGGPLEQYF
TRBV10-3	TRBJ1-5	CAISESQGTTQPQHF
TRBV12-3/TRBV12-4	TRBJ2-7	CASSYRDSSYEQYF
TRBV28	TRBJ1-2	CASSPTVFGYTF
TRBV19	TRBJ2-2	CASSVRPGTSGLNTGELFF
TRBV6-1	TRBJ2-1	CASRTSGRALRQFF
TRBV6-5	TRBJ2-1	CAGAGTGRIEQFF
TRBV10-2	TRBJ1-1	CASRRSANTEAFF
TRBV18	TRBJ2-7	CASSPSLRTSGRQFYEQYF
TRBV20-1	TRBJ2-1	CSARDPRTSGLGDEQFF
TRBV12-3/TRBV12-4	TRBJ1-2	CASSPWGTGQVYGYTF